This T cell receptor (beta chain) was recorded in a study of blood T cells in healthy people across ages. Next came a second PCR, run for about 6 to 12 cycles, which used a sample-barcoded 5' primer along with a J-beta primer mix. Using its own MiXCR run on the 5' RACE reads, TCRdb lists one record per CDR3 protein. The sample carries about 1.1 million distinct CDR3 sequences, around two fifths recorded once. The CDR3 is 15 amino acids. Trimming removed 4 bases at V and 5 bases at J, with 15 bases between. The table lists this clonotype with a few counts. Antigen: not known. Study conclusions and caveats: Both higher diversity and more naive CD4+ cells marked long-lived donors when set against aged donors. Higher naive T cell percentage went strongly together with higher TCR beta diversity. Age showed a roughly linear inverse relationship with TCR beta diversity per million T cells.

Specimen: blood. The chain has TRBV12-3 or TRBV12-4 and TRBJ1-5; perhaps TRBD1 as D (6 bases). This clonotype was sampled from a man aged 18 to 29 in good health. The CDR3: CASSSRGGAYQPQHF. CDR3 DNA: TGTGCCAGCAGTTCCAGAGGGGGGGCTTATCAGCCCCAGCATTTT.